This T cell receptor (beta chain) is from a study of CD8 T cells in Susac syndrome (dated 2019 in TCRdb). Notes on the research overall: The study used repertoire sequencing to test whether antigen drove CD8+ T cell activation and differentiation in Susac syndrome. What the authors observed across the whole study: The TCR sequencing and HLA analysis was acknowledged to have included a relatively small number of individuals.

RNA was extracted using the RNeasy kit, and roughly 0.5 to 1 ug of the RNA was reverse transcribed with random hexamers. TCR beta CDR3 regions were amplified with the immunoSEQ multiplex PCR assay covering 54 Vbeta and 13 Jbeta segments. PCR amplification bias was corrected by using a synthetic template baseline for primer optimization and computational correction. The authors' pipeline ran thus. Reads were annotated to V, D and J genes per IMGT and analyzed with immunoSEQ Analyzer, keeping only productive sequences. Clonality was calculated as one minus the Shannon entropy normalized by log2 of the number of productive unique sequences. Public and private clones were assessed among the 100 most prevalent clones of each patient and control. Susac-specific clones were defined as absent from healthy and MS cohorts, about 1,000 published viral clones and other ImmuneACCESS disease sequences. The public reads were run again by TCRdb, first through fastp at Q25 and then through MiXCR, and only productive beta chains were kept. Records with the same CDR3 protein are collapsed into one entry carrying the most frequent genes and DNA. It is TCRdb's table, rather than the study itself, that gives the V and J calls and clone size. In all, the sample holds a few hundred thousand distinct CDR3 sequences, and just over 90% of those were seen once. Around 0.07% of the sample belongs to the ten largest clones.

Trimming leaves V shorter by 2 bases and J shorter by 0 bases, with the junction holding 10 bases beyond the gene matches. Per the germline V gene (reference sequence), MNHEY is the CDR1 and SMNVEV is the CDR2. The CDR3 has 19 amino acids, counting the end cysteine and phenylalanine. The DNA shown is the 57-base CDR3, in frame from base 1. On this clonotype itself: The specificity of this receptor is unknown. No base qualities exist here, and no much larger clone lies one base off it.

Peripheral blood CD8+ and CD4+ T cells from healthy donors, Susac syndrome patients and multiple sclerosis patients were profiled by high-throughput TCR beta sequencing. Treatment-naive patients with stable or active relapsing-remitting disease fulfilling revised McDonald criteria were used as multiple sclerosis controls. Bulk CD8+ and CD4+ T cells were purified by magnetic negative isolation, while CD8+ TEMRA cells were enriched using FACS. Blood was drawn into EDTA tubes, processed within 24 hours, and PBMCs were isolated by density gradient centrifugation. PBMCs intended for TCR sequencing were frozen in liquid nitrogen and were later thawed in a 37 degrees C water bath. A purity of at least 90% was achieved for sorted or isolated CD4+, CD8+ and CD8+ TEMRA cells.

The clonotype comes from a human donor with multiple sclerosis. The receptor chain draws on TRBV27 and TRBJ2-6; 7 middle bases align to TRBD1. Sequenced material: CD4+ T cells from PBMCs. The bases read TGTGCCAGCAGTTTAAGACCGGGACAGTACTACTCTGGGGCCAACGTCCTGACTTTC. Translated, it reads CASSLRPGQYYSGANVLTF.